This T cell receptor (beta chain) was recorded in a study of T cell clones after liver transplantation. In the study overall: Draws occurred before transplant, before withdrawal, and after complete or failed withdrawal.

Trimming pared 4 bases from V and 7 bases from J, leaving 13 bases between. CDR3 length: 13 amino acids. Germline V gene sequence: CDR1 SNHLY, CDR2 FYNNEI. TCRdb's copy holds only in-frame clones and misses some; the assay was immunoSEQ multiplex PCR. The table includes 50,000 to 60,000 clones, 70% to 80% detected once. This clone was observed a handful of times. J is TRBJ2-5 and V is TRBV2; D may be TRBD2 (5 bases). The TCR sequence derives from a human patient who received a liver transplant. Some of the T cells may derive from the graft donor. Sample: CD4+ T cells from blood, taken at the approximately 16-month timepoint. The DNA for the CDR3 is TGTGCCAGCAGTGGTGAGGGTTGGGGGACCCAGTACTTC. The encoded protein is CASSGEGWGTQYF.